This passage covers 12 T cell receptor beta chains from one sample sequenced in a study of OX40 agonist ivuxolimab in advanced cancers. Data came from immunoSEQ multiplex PCR; TCRdb stores just in-frame clones and leaves some out. The table records about 22,000 clones, 86% of them present only once. The source material was CD4+ or CD8+ T cells sorted from blood, sampled in a trial of the OX40 agonist ivuxolimab. These receptors originate from an adult with an advanced solid tumor such as melanoma, head and neck, liver or kidney cancer.

The chain recombines TRBV6-1 with TRBJ1-2, with 7 nucleotides matching TRBD1. This CDR3 is 14 amino acids long. The germline V gene encodes CDR1 MNHNS and CDR2 SASEGT. V shed 10 bases, J shed 4 bases, and the junction held 12 bases outside the gene matches. The CDR3 coding sequence is TGTGCCATCCTCGACAGGGAGGGGATCTATGGCTACACCTTC. Amino acid sequence: CAILDREGIYGYTF.

The genes are TRBV28 and TRBJ1-2, with 8 bases identical to TRBD1. The junction had 11 bases not matched to a gene; V was cut back by 6 bases and J by 2 bases. Germline CDR1 and CDR2: MDHEN and SYDVKM. The CDR3 length is 16 residues. Here the CDR3 reads CASRYLGDRSNYGYTF. The CDR3 coding sequence is TGTGCCAGCAGATATTTGGGGGACAGGTCGAACTATGGCTACACCTTC.

This sequence joins TRBV11-3 and TRBJ2-3, with 10 bases identical to TRBD2. V dropped 4 bases and J dropped 4; count of bases not matched to a gene: 8. The CDR3 length is 16 residues. CDR1 is SGHNT and CDR2 is YENEEA in the germline V gene. This CDR3 is CASSSPGTSDPDTQYF. CDR3 nucleotides: TGTGCCAGCAGCTCCCCCGGGACTAGCGACCCAGATACGCAGTATTTT.

V usage is TRBV7-2 and J usage is TRBJ2-7; D remains unclear. There are 14 residues in the CDR3. Trimming took off 1 base at V and 3 bases at J, with 10 bases between the two ends. From germline, CDR1 is SGHTA and CDR2 FQGNSA. DNA of the CDR3: TGTGCCAGCAGCTTAGAAAACAGCTTCTACGAGCAGTACTTC. This gives the protein CASSLENSFYEQYF.

This clone has a single count. This chain joins TRBV27 and TRBJ1-2; D is uncertain. CDR3 length equals 16 residues. Germline CDR1 is MNHEY and CDR2 is SMNVEV (reference sequence). Deletions cut 0 bases from V and 8 bases from J, with 19 bases between. The DNA for the CDR3 is TGTGCCAGCAGTTTATCGGACTCCTATTACCTCCTAGGCTACACCTTC. Its translation: CASSLSDSYYLLGYTF.

V gene TRBV4-2 combines with J gene TRBJ2-7, with 10 bases fitting TRBD2. Germline CDR1 reads LGHNA; CDR2 reads YNFKEQ. The CDR3 runs to 17 residues. Trimming cost V 4 bases and J 1 base; bases outside gene matches: 10. CDR3: CASSLGAGTSASYEQYF. In DNA form, the CDR3 reads TGTGCCAGCAGCCTAGGAGCTGGGACTAGCGCATCCTACGAGCAGTACTTC.

V is TRBV30 and J is TRBJ2-2, with D perhaps matching TRBD2 (5 bases). Germline V gene sequence: CDR1 GTSNPN, CDR2 SVGIG (reference sequence). CDR3 length: 15 amino acids. Trimming took 3 bases from V and 1 from J, leaving 12 bases between them. Written as DNA, the CDR3 is TGTGCCTGGAGCGAGACTACCCTGAACACCGGGGAGCTGTTTTTT. It translates to CAWSETTLNTGELFF.

The rearrangement uses TRBV28 and TRBJ1-2; D gene unclear. Germline loops: CDR1 MDHEN, CDR2 SYDVKM. CDR3 size: 16 residues. Trimming cost V 6 bases and J 4 bases, with 21 bases left between them. CDR3 residues: CASSPPLPLGPYGYTF. In nucleotides, the CDR3 is TGTGCCAGCAGCCCCCCCCTACCCTTGGGCCCCTATGGCTACACCTTC.

V and J are TRBV19 and TRBJ2-3; a possible D gene is TRBD2 (5 bases). V gave up 5 bases and J gave up 2 bases, with 8 bases separating them. Germline values: CDR1 LNHDA, CDR2 SQIVND (reference sequence). The CDR3 loop spans 13 amino acids. The CDR3 region has the DNA TGTGCCAGTAGTCCCCGGGACACAGATACGCAGTATTTT. It encodes CASSPRDTDTQYF.

CDR3 bases: TGTGCCAGCAGCGACAGTTACCGGGAGGGAGTAGAGCAGTACTTC. Amino acids: CASSDSYREGVEQYF. The chain combines TRBV9 with TRBJ2-7, with 8 bases aligning to TRBD2. The CDR3 extends over 15 amino acids. Germline V gene data show CDR1 as SGDLS and CDR2 as YYNGEE. With 3 bases clipped from V and 7 bases from J, the junction kept 12 bases outside the gene matches. Full variable domain (missing parts from reference TRBV9 and TRBJ2-7): DSGVTQTPKHLITATGQRVTLRCSPRSGDLSVYWYQQSLDQGLQFLIQYYNGEERAKGNILERFSAQQFPDLHSELNLSSLELGDSALYFCASSDSYREGVEQYFGPGTRLTVT.

The chain joins TRBV28 to TRBJ1-6; D remains unclear. The V end lost 2 bases, the J end lost 0 bases, and 8 bases lay between the germline ends. CDR3 length: 16 amino acids. Per germline, CDR1 MDHEN and CDR2 SYDVKM. CDR3 nucleotides: TGTGCCAGCAGTTTAAGTCTTAGCTCCTATAATTCACCCCTCCACTTT. This translates into CASSLSLSSYNSPLHF.

J is TRBJ2-1 and V is TRBV9; 9 bases fit TRBD1. V shed 3 bases and J 7 bases; nucleotides not matched to a gene: 8. CDR1 SGDLS and CDR2 YYNGEE come from the germline V gene. This CDR3 spans 15 amino acids. CDR3 nucleotide sequence: TGTGCCAGCAGCGCAACCGGGACAGGGCGGAATGAGCAGTTCTTC. Protein: CASSATGTGRNEQFF.